This entry is about one T cell receptor beta chain. Its specificity is not known. This CDR3 has 13 residues. Trimming removed 7 bases from V and 4 bases from J; junction bases left unmatched: 4. Looked up from germline, CDR1 is LNHDA and CDR2 is SQIVND (reference sequence). Relapse was seen in all patients after autologous stem cell transplantation, and brentuximab vedotin exposure was variable. This entry belongs to a study of PD-1 blockade in classical Hodgkin lymphoma. The wider study: With a 2-week interval, patients received intravenous nivolumab at 3 mg/kg.

Using immunoSEQ multiplex PCR, the repertoire was profiled, and TCRdb retains in-frame clones only, with some absent. The table includes about 14,000 clones, just over 85% detected once. Notes on the study in general: CD4+ TCR diversity, unlike CD8+, rose significantly by C4D1.

The clonotype was recovered from a human donor with classical Hodgkin lymphoma. The sequenced sample was peripheral blood mononuclear cells (PBMCs), obtained at baseline. The chain joins TRBV19 to TRBJ2-5; 9 bases are a match to TRBD1. CDR3 in DNA: TGTGCCAGTAATACGGGACAGGGAGAGACCCAGTACTTC. Residues: CASNTGQGETQYF.